This entry lists 17 T cell receptor beta chains sequenced from one sample in a study of blood T cell repertoires in COVID-19 (dated by TCRdb to about 2020). Libraries came from the immunoSEQ multiplex PCR assay. The source is immuneACCESS, and TCRdb retained only in-frame sequences with V and J called. Part of the clones is not carried over; for the studies checked, unresolved V genes explain less than half of this, and the remainder is unexplained. The sample contains approximately 48,000 clones, around 85% of them found a single time. In total, the top ten clones hold roughly 6.7% of the sample. Sequencing was performed on peripheral blood. The receptors here all came from a man aged 55 to 70 with acute or convalescent COVID-19.

The rearrangement joins TRBV5-4 to TRBJ1-2; 7 bases align to TRBD1. Germline assignment: CDR1 SGHNT and CDR2 YYREEE (reference sequence). Unmatched junction bases numbered 4, after V lost 2 bases and J lost 6 bases. This CDR3 comprises 13 residues. The CDR3 protein is CASSFDRADGYTF. As DNA, the CDR3 is TGTGCCAGCAGCTTTGACAGGGCTGATGGCTACACCTTC.

The chain couples TRBV9 to TRBJ1-1; 11 nucleotides line up with TRBD1. The germline V gene encodes CDR1 SGDLS and CDR2 YYNGEE. The CDR3 is 16 residues long. Trimming at V came to 0 bases and at J to 4 bases, leaving 5 bases not matched to a gene. The chain's CDR3 is CASSVGRTGGSTEAFF. Written as DNA, the CDR3 is TGTGCCAGCAGCGTAGGACGGACAGGGGGCTCCACTGAAGCTTTCTTT. Filled out from reference TRBV9 and TRBJ1-1, the complete variable domain reads DSGVTQTPKHLITATGQRVTLRCSPRSGDLSVYWYQQSLDQGLQFLIQYYNGEERAKGNILERFSAQQFPDLHSELNLSSLELGDSALYFCASSVGRTGGSTEAFFGQGTRLTVV.

The genes are TRBV7-8 and TRBJ2-7; possibly TRBD2 for D (6 bases). In germline, CDR1 is SGHVS, CDR2 FQNEAQ. The CDR3 consists of 17 residues. Trimming cost V 0 bases and J 2 bases, with 17 bases left between them. The CDR3 DNA follows: TGTGCCAGCAGCTTAGCCAGGACTACAAAGCCGACCTACGAGCAGTACTTC. This encodes CASSLARTTKPTYEQYF. Based on the CDR3 plus reference TRBV7-8 and TRBJ2-7, the full variable domain is GAGVSQSPRYKVAKRGQDVALRCDPISGHVSLFWYQQALGQGPEFLTYFQNEAQLDKSGLPSDRFFAERPEGSVSTLKIQRTQQEDSAVYLCASSLARTTKPTYEQYFGPGTRLTVT.

The chain joins TRBV24-1 to TRBJ2-7; a possible D gene is TRBD1 (5 bases). CDR3 length: 16 amino acids. Trimming removed 3 bases from V and 4 bases from J, with 18 bases in between. The germline gives CDR1 KGHDR, CDR2 SFDVKD. The CDR3 sequence: CATSDTSWGAPYEQYF. The CDR3 nucleotides read TGTGCCACCAGTGATACCAGTTGGGGCGCCCCATACGAGCAGTACTTC.

A single count supports this clone. The chain is built from TRBV6-5 and TRBJ1-2, with 12 bases matching TRBD1. The junction had 3 bases not matched to a gene; V was cut back by 6 bases and J by 7 bases. CDR1 and CDR2 from the germline V gene are MNHEY and SVGAGI. This CDR3 is 13 amino acids long. The DNA for the CDR3 is TGTGCCAGCAGCGGGACAGGGGGCCTTGGCTACACCTTC. It is translated as CASSGTGGLGYTF.

The chain links TRBV24-1 to TRBJ2-1; tentative D call: TRBD1 (6 bases). The CDR3 runs 15 residues. Deletions cut 5 bases from V and 2 bases from J, with 12 bases between. Germline CDR1 reads KGHDR; CDR2 reads SFDVKD. CDR3 region: CATSGQGSPYNEQFF. Here the CDR3 DNA reads TGTGCCACCAGTGGGCAGGGGTCCCCCTACAATGAGCAGTTCTTC.

The chain combines TRBV5-1 with TRBJ2-5, with unresolved D. This CDR3 contains 14 residues. Between the trimmed V and J ends, which lost 0 bases and 5 bases, there was a span of 11 bases. CDR1 is SGHRS, CDR2 YFSETQ, per germline. CDR3 loop: CASSLAGDSETQYF. The CDR3 DNA reads as TGCGCCAGCAGCTTGGCCGGAGATTCGGAGACCCAGTACTTC.

The DNA of the CDR3 is TGTGCCAGCAGCTCGCCGGGACAGGGAAATGAGCAGTTCTTC. This encodes CASSSPGQGNEQFF. The chain is built from TRBV5-4 and TRBJ2-1; 9 nucleotides match TRBD1. Germline V gene lookup returns CDR1 SGHNT and CDR2 YYREEE (reference sequence). This CDR3 has 14 residues. Trimming took 3 bases from V and 7 from J; bases not matched to a gene: 5.

The rearrangement uses TRBV3-1 (or the pseudogene TRBV3-2) and TRBJ2-7; weak D call: TRBD1 (6 bases). Per the germline V gene, CDR1 is LGHDT and CDR2 is YNNKEL (reference sequence). This CDR3 has 14 amino acids. The V end was cut by 1 base, the J end by 6 bases, with 13 bases between. CDR3 protein: CASSQGHRAGEQYF. The CDR3 DNA reads TGTGCCAGCAGCCAAGGGCACAGGGCGGGCGAGCAGTACTTC.

This clone was seen a single time. V gene TRBV11-3 combines with J gene TRBJ2-1, with a tentative D call TRBD2 (6 bases). V was clipped by 3 bases and J by 9 bases, with 15 bases between them. The CDR3 is 14 residues long. Germline V gene sequence: CDR1 SGHNT, CDR2 YENEEA. The DNA for the CDR3 is TGTGCCAGCAGCTTTGGCGGGGCCTTAGCTGAGCAGTTCTTC. Amino acid sequence: CASSFGGALAEQFF.

This clone was picked up one time. The V and J genes are TRBV2 and TRBJ2-2; no definite D call. V lost 7 bases and J lost 8, with 8 bases in between. Germline values: CDR1 SNHLY, CDR2 FYNNEI. There are 11 residues in the CDR3. The CDR3 spells CASTLSGELFF. The CDR3 bases are TGTGCCAGCACCCTCTCGGGGGAGCTGTTTTTT.

The chain employs TRBV7-8 and TRBJ2-1; 13 bases line up with TRBD2. Germline CDR1 SGHVS, CDR2 FQNEAQ. There are 16 residues in the CDR3. Germline trimming cut 2 bases from V and 7 bases from J; bases unmatched to any gene: 5. The DNA of the CDR3 is TGTGCCAGCAGCTTAATGGGACTAGCGGGGAAAAATGAGCAGTTCTTC. Translated, it gives CASSLMGLAGKNEQFF.

This clone was seen just once. The rearrangement links TRBV27 to TRBJ1-2, with a possible D match to TRBD1 (6 bases). This CDR3 is built from 16 residues. Germline CDR1 reads MNHEY; CDR2 reads SMNVEV (reference sequence). V dropped 7 bases and J dropped 0 bases, with 18 bases sitting between them. The DNA for the CDR3 is TGTGCCAGCACTCCGGGACATGGGGGATCTAACTATGGCTACACCTTC. Translating it yields CASTPGHGGSNYGYTF.

The rearrangement links TRBV24-1 to TRBJ1-5, with 9 bases aligning to TRBD1. The CDR3 has 14 residues. Germline CDR1 and CDR2: KGHDR and SFDVKD. V was pared by 10 bases and J by 6 bases, with 9 bases of the junction left unmatched. This CDR3 reads CATAGTGSIQPQHF. CDR3 in DNA: TGTGCCACGGCCGGGACAGGGTCTATTCAGCCCCAGCATTTT.

V and J are TRBV3-1 (or the pseudogene TRBV3-2) and TRBJ2-1; possible D gene TRBD2, 5 bases. Trimming stripped 4 bases from V and 4 bases from J, with 11 bases between. In germline, CDR1 is LGHDT, CDR2 YNNKEL (reference sequence). The CDR3 runs to 14 residues. The CDR3 nucleotides are TGTGCCAGCAGCCGCGGCACGGGGTACAATGAGCAGTTCTTC. Amino acids: CASSRGTGYNEQFF.

V usage is TRBV9 and J usage is TRBJ2-7; 11 bases fit TRBD2. The junction had 5 bases not matched to a gene; V was cut back by 4 bases and J by 2 bases. There are 15 residues in the CDR3. Germline values: CDR1 SGDLS, CDR2 YYNGEE. The CDR3 DNA reads TGTGCCAGCAGCAAGACTAGCGGGAATGCCTACGAGCAGTACTTC. This sequence encodes CASSKTSGNAYEQYF.

The chain combines TRBV5-7 with TRBJ2-7; 7 nucleotides line up with TRBD1. TRBV5-7 is an ORF; its function is uncertain. This CDR3 region has 14 residues. V was pared by 0 bases and J by 5 bases, with 5 bases of the junction left unmatched. CDR3 sequence: CASSLGQQGNEQYF. The CDR3 DNA reads as TGTGCCAGCAGCTTGGGGCAACAGGGGAACGAGCAGTACTTC.